One sample yielded the 30 T cell receptor beta chains listed below, sequenced in a study of blood T cell repertoires in COVID-19. Profiled with immunoSEQ multiplex PCR; TCRdb holds only in-frame clones, not every one. Here the sample spans more than 200,000 clones, approximately 90% being singletons. Sequenced: peripheral blood. Receptor source: a man aged 18 to 29 with active or convalescent COVID-19.

V and J are TRBV7-6 and TRBJ1-3; 10 bases are a match to TRBD1. The CDR3 spans 15 residues. J was trimmed by 7 bases and V by 0 bases; bases with no gene match: 3. CDR1 SGHVS and CDR2 FNYEAQ come from the germline V gene. DNA of the CDR3: TGTGCCAGCAGCTTAGCGGGGACAGGGGTTAACACCATATATTTT. It yields the protein CASSLAGTGVNTIYF.

The chain joins TRBV15 to TRBJ1-1, with 9 bases fitting TRBD1. The CDR3 contains 15 residues. Germline values: CDR1 LNHNV, CDR2 YYDKDF (reference sequence). V dropped 0 bases and J dropped 5; count of bases not matched to a gene: 4. The CDR3 bases are TGTGCCACCAGCAGAGAAACAGGGGGCCTTACTGAAGCTTTCTTT. This codes for CATSRETGGLTEAFF.

The chain joins TRBV15 to TRBJ2-1; 8 nucleotides line up with TRBD1. The CDR3 sequence is 12 residues long. In germline, CDR1 is LNHNV, CDR2 YYDKDF (reference sequence). With V trimmed by 3 bases and J by 8 bases, 0 bases remained unmatched. This CDR3 is CATSRDRDEQFF. CDR3 DNA: TGTGCCACCAGCAGGGACAGGGATGAGCAGTTCTTC.

This clone was detected many times. The chain employs TRBV2 and TRBJ2-2; 7 bases map to TRBD2. The CDR3 spans 16 residues. The V and J ends lost 9 bases and 13 bases, in that order; junction bases with no gene match: 23. The germline V gene encodes CDR1 SNHLY and CDR2 FYNNEI. CDR3 loop: CASTPLEASGRRVLFF. CDR3 DNA: TGTGCCAGTACGCCCTTGGAGGCTAGCGGTCGGAGGGTGCTGTTTTTT.

V is TRBV7-3 and J is TRBJ2-1; weak D call: TRBD2 (6 bases). The CDR3 contains 17 residues. CDR1 SGHTA and CDR2 FQGTGA come from the germline V gene. The germline V and J ends were trimmed by 1 base and 9 bases, with 22 bases remaining between them. This CDR3 is CASSLKGGAGPVGEQFF. CDR3 DNA: TGTGCCAGCAGCTTAAAAGGTGGAGCGGGTCCCGTAGGTGAGCAGTTCTTC.

The V call is TRBV6-5, the J call TRBJ1-5, with D possibly matching TRBD1 (5 bases). This CDR3 has 14 residues. Deletions cut 2 bases from V and 10 bases from J, with 15 bases between. Per germline, CDR1 MNHEY and CDR2 SVGAGI. The CDR3 loop is CASSYRGKSLPQHF. The CDR3 DNA reads TGTGCCAGCAGTTACAGGGGAAAAAGTCTTCCCCAGCATTTT.

V and J are TRBV7-2 and TRBJ1-2; 7 nucleotides match TRBD1. Germline CDR1 and CDR2: SGHTA and FQGNSA. CDR3 size: 15 residues. The trim removed 5 bases at V and 0 bases at J, leaving 6 bases unmatched. The CDR3 spells CASSASRGANYGYTF. As DNA, the CDR3 is TGTGCCAGCAGCGCTTCCAGGGGGGCTAACTATGGCTACACCTTC.

The chain links TRBV9 to TRBJ2-5, with TRBD1 as a possible D gene (6 bases). The CDR3 loop spans 15 amino acids. The germline V and J ends were trimmed by 3 bases and 1 base, with 13 bases remaining between them. Looked up from germline, CDR1 is SGDLS and CDR2 is YYNGEE. In DNA, the CDR3 is TGTGCCAGCAGCGCACATACAGGGACCCAAGAGACCCAGTACTTC. Protein sequence: CASSAHTGTQETQYF.

V is TRBV7-6 and J is TRBJ2-5; TRBD2 agrees at 11 bases. The length of the CDR3 is 18 residues. V shed 1 base and J 4 bases; nucleotides not matched to a gene: 11. Germline V gene lookup returns CDR1 SGHVS and CDR2 FNYEAQ. The CDR3 is CASSLEVFLAGGSETQYF. CDR3 sequence (DNA): TGTGCCAGCAGCTTAGAGGTGTTTCTAGCGGGGGGTTCAGAGACCCAGTACTTC.

This rearrangement joins TRBV7-3 to TRBJ1-1; TRBD1 is a possible D gene (5 bases). Germline-derived CDR1 and CDR2 are SGHTA and FQGTGA. V gave up 5 bases and J gave up 5 bases, with 18 bases separating them. This CDR3 spans 15 amino acids. Here the CDR3 DNA reads TGTGCCAGCAGCCCCTTGGGGGGTACGATAACTGAAGCTTTCTTT. Translating it yields CASSPLGGTITEAFF.

The chain combines TRBV7-9 with TRBJ1-4, with no clear D. The CDR3 sequence is 14 residues long. Between the trimmed V and J ends, which lost 2 bases and 0 bases, there was a span of 4 bases. Germline loops: CDR1 SEHNR, CDR2 FQNEAQ (reference sequence). The CDR3 loop reads CASSLTTTNEKLFF. For the CDR3, the DNA is TGTGCCAGCAGCTTAACTACAACTAATGAAAAACTGTTTTTT.

V and J are TRBV28 and TRBJ1-5, with a possible D match to TRBD1 (5 bases). This CDR3 spans 15 amino acids. Germline CDR1 reads MDHEN; CDR2 reads SYDVKM. The V gene lost 5 bases and the J gene lost 3 bases, with 14 bases spanning the gap. The CDR3 sequence: CASSEYRLDNQPQHF. In nucleotides, the CDR3 is TGTGCCAGCAGTGAATACAGGCTAGACAATCAGCCCCAGCATTTT.

This clone appeared a single time. The rearrangement joins TRBV9 to TRBJ2-2; 10 nucleotides line up with TRBD2. Germline V gives CDR1 SGDLS, CDR2 YYNGEE. The V gene end was trimmed by 2 bases and the J gene end by 0 bases; junction bases not matched to a gene: 7. The CDR3 extends over 18 amino acids. CDR3 amino acids: CASSVAGAGGSNTGELFF. Written as DNA, the CDR3 is TGTGCCAGCAGCGTCGCTGGAGCGGGGGGGTCGAACACCGGGGAGCTGTTTTTT.

The chain has TRBV28 and TRBJ2-2; TRBD1 aligns across 7 bases. The germline gives CDR1 MDHEN, CDR2 SYDVKM. The CDR3 sequence is 14 residues long. J gave up 7 bases and V 3 bases, and 5 bases lay outside the gene matches. CDR3 bases: TGTGCCAGCAGTTTTTTAGGGGGCGGCGGGGAGCTGTTTTTT. This codes for CASSFLGGGGELFF.

The CDR3 loop reads CASSLGLAQYF. In nucleotides, the CDR3 is TGTGCCAGCAGCTTGGGCTTGGCGCAGTATTTT. V usage is TRBV7-9 and J usage is TRBJ2-3; unclear D gene. The CDR3 is 11 residues long. Per germline, CDR1 SEHNR and CDR2 FQNEAQ (reference sequence). V was pared by 3 bases and J by 10 bases, with 8 bases between.

The rearrangement links TRBV5-6 to TRBJ1-1; TRBD1 is a possible D gene (5 bases). V was pared by 0 bases and J by 4 bases, with 10 bases between. The CDR3 sequence is 14 residues long. Germline CDR1 SGHDT, CDR2 YYEEEE. The CDR3 sequence is CASSLGTTGTEAFF. As DNA, the CDR3 is TGTGCCAGCAGCTTGGGGACTACAGGCACTGAAGCTTTCTTT.

The rearrangement uses TRBV3-1 (or the pseudogene TRBV3-2) and TRBJ1-1, with D unclear. V was cut by 2 bases and J by 3 bases, with 7 bases left in between. In germline, CDR1 is LGHDT, CDR2 YNNKEL (reference sequence). The CDR3 extends over 13 amino acids. CDR3 region: CASSQYMYTEAFF. CDR3 bases: TGTGCCAGCAGCCAATACATGTACACTGAAGCTTTCTTT.

The chain uses TRBV7-8 and TRBJ2-7; 8 bases map to TRBD2. The CDR3 length is 13 residues. J lost 6 bases, V lost 5 bases, and 6 bases had no gene match. CDR1 and CDR2 from the germline V gene are SGHVS and FQNEAQ. CDR3 bases: TGTGCCAGCAGCCTCCGGACTAGCAGCGAGCAGTACTTC. It specifies CASSLRTSSEQYF. Complete variable domain (other parts from reference TRBV7-8 and TRBJ2-7): GAGVSQSPRYKVAKRGQDVALRCDPISGHVSLFWYQQALGQGPEFLTYFQNEAQLDKSGLPSDRFFAERPEGSVSTLKIQRTQQEDSAVYLCASSLRTSSEQYFGPGTRLTVT.

The V gene is TRBV6-5, the J gene TRBJ1-2; the D gene is possibly TRBD1 (5 bases). Trimming took 6 bases from V and 6 from J, leaving 11 bases between them. The CDR3 covers 12 residues. Germline CDR1 and CDR2: MNHEY and SVGAGI. The CDR3 DNA sequence: TGTGCCAGCAGCAGGGATATGGATGGCTACACCTTC. Translated, it gives CASSRDMDGYTF.

V and J are TRBV5-1 and TRBJ2-5; 9 nucleotides match TRBD1. CDR1 and CDR2 from the germline V gene are SGHRS and YFSETQ. This CDR3 contains 16 residues. The V gene end was trimmed by 4 bases and the J gene end by 5 bases; junction bases not matched to a gene: 12. This CDR3 is CASSPPGTGNIETQYF. The CDR3 DNA follows: TGCGCCAGCAGCCCTCCCGGGACAGGGAATATTGAGACCCAGTACTTC.

V is TRBV5-4 and J is TRBJ2-5; 13 bases align to TRBD2. The germline gives CDR1 SGHNT, CDR2 YYREEE (reference sequence). Germline trimming cut 2 bases from V and 1 base from J; bases unmatched to any gene: 8. CDR3 size: 18 residues. The CDR3 DNA follows: TGTGCCAGCAGCTTCGGACTAGCGGGAGTAGGGGTCCAAGAGACCCAGTACTTC. Translation gives CASSFGLAGVGVQETQYF.

The rearrangement joins TRBV28 to TRBJ1-1; TRBD1 aligns across 10 bases. Unmatched junction bases numbered 12, after V lost 5 bases and J lost 0 bases. The CDR3 runs to 18 residues. Per the germline V gene, CDR1 is MDHEN and CDR2 is SYDVKM. This CDR3 reads CASSPDRGRRAMNTEAFF. In DNA form, the CDR3 reads TGTGCCAGCAGTCCCGACAGGGGGCGAAGGGCAATGAACACTGAAGCTTTCTTT. Supplemented by reference TRBV28 and TRBJ1-1, the full variable domain reads DVKVTQSSRYLVKRTGEKVFLECVQDMDHENMFWYRQDPGLGLRLIYFSYDVKMKEKGDIPEGYSVSREKKERFSLILESASTNQTSMYLCASSPDRGRRAMNTEAFFGQGTRLTVV.

V gene TRBV9 combines with J gene TRBJ1-3, with 7 bases matching TRBD1. Germline assignment: CDR1 SGDLS and CDR2 YYNGEE. The CDR3 is made up of 16 amino acids. Losses at the gene ends were 4 bases for V and 2 bases for J; bases not matched to a gene: 9. The CDR3 loop is CASSTMGTGAGNTIYF. In nucleotides, the CDR3 is TGTGCCAGCAGCACGATGGGAACAGGGGCTGGAAACACCATATATTTT.

The J gene is TRBJ1-4, the V gene TRBV27, with D unresolved. CDR1 MNHEY and CDR2 SMNVEV come from the germline V gene (reference sequence). The CDR3 is 15 residues long. The germline V and J ends were trimmed by 6 bases and 5 bases, with 16 bases remaining between them. CDR3 coding DNA: TGTGCCAGCAGAATGAACAGAGTCAGAAATGAAAAACTGTTTTTT. Amino acid sequence: CASRMNRVRNEKLFF.

The J gene is TRBJ1-1, the V gene TRBV5-4; tentatively, D is TRBD1 (6 bases). This CDR3 has 13 residues. The ends were cut back, 7 bases at V and 5 bases at J, with 15 bases in the middle. Germline CDR1 and CDR2: SGHNT and YYREEE (reference sequence). The CDR3 nucleotides read TGTGCCAGCCGGCCCCGGACAGCGACTGAAGCTTTCTTT. It encodes CASRPRTATEAFF.

V usage is TRBV9 and J usage is TRBJ2-7; the match to TRBD2 covers 11 bases. J lost 4 bases, V lost 4 bases, and 10 bases had no gene match. CDR1 is SGDLS, CDR2 YYNGEE, per germline. The CDR3 loop spans 16 amino acids. The CDR3 DNA reads as TGTGCCAGCAGCCCTGGGACTAGCGGTCGACTTTACGAGCAGTACTTC. This encodes CASSPGTSGRLYEQYF.

The V and J genes are TRBV21-1 and TRBJ2-7; the table names TRBD1, a call not compared with the DNA. TRBV21-1 is a pseudogene segment. This CDR3 is 15 amino acids long. The CDR3 loop reads CASSLTDRFEDEQYF. CDR3 in DNA: TGTGCCAGCAGCCTAACTGACAGGTTTGAGGACGAGCAGTACTTC.

The sample holds a few counts of this clone. The rearrangement joins TRBV2 to TRBJ1-5; the D gene is possibly TRBD1 (5 bases). The CDR3 loop spans 13 amino acids. Germline assignment: CDR1 SNHLY and CDR2 FYNNEI. The V gene lost 6 bases and the J gene lost 7 bases, with 13 bases spanning the gap. CDR3: CASSVERGQPQHF. CDR3 nucleotide sequence: TGTGCCAGCAGCGTGGAAAGGGGACAGCCCCAGCATTTT.

This chain uses TRBV19 with TRBJ2-1, with TRBD2 as a possible D gene (6 bases). Germline CDR1 and CDR2: LNHDA and SQIVND (reference sequence). The CDR3 runs to 15 residues. V gave up 6 bases and J gave up 4 bases, with 16 bases separating them. CDR3 bases: TGTGCCAGTAGCCAAAGGCTAGCGCCTTACAATGAGCAGTTCTTC. It codes for CASSQRLAPYNEQFF.

The chain employs TRBV27 and TRBJ1-2, with D unresolved. The germline CDR1 and CDR2 sequences are MNHEY and SMNVEV (reference sequence). The germline V and J ends were trimmed by 2 bases and 4 bases, with 11 bases remaining between them. The CDR3 loop spans 14 amino acids. The CDR3 DNA sequence: TGTGCCAGCAGTTTAAGGAGCTCCTCCTATGGCTACACCTTC. Translating it yields CASSLRSSSYGYTF.